This TCR beta chain was recorded in a study of blood T cells in healthy people across ages. Comment on this clonotype: The target antigen is unknown.

This CDR3 region has 15 residues. Germline V gives CDR1 KGHDR, CDR2 SFDVKD. Trimming removed 4 bases from V and 1 base from J; junction bases left unmatched: 4. General study points: The study found more naive CD4+ cells and higher diversity in long-lived than aged donors.

For the second PCR, which ran for 7 to 11 cycles, a sample-barcoded 5' primer and a J-beta primer mix were used. MiXCR was run by TCRdb on the 5' RACE reads, yielding one entry per CDR3 protein. The sample contains approximately 600,000 distinct CDR3 sequences, under 70% of which appear only once. The gene calls are TRBV24-1 and TRBJ2-3, with 7 bases aligning to TRBD1. Sequenced input: blood. The source of this sequence is a man aged 55 to 70 in good health. The CDR3 DNA reads TGTGCCACCAGTGACCACAGGGGCCGCACAGATACGCAGTATTTT. This sequence encodes CATSDHRGRTDTQYF.